The entry that follows covers one TCR beta chain sequence. The antigen it binds to is not known. No base qualities exist here, and no much larger clone lies one base off it. From a lookup of the germline V gene, CDR1 and CDR2 are MNHEY and SVGAGI. Inclusive of the bounding cysteine and phenylalanine, the CDR3 is 15 residues long. Only the CDR3 DNA stays, 45 bases, in frame from base 1. The donors were about 40 Caucasian individuals from Russia, aged about 6 to 95 years, who were systemically healthy. Approximately 9.7 milliliters of peripheral blood were drawn from each donor into EDTA-treated Vacutainer tubes. Ficoll-Paque density-gradient centrifugation was used to isolate PBMCs, with at least 6.5 million obtained per sample. Trizol reagent was used to extract total RNA from the PBMCs, yielding at least 5 micrograms per sample. The percentages of naive CD45RAhigh/CD27high T cells were determined by flow cytometry on a PBMC aliquot from every donor.

This specimen comes from a study of blood T cells in healthy people across ages (dated by TCRdb to between 2014 and 2017). Looking at the study overall: In model experiments, template switching captured about one uniquely barcoded TCR beta cDNA molecule for every two T cells. For two donors (one aged 18 to 30 and one aged 80 or older), the study analyzed two additional independent replicas of 1 million unique cDNA reads from the same blood draw. To avoid experimental bias, donors of different ages were randomly spread across the sequencing lanes. Four age groups were formed from the donors: young (average approximately 15 years), middle-aged (approximately 40), aged (over 55) and long-lived (roughly 88). The study measured age-related changes in TCR beta repertoire diversity using deep sequencing normalized with unique cDNA molecular identifiers.

Libraries were prepared through 5' RACE. The reads were generated on an Illumina HiSeq 2500. The second PCR ran for roughly 7 to 12 cycles and used a J-beta primer mix along with a sample-barcoded 5' primer. A unique molecular identifier was introduced onto each TCR beta cDNA molecule by a template-switch 5' adaptor carrying 12 random nucleotides. Each sample yielded at least 3 million CDR3-containing paired-end reads. First-strand cDNA was synthesized from all RNA with the Mint cDNA synthesis kit, primed by a TRBC-specific oligonucleotide. All cDNA was treated with uracil-DNA glycosylase and then went through a first 18-cycle PCR with the universal primers M1SS and BC2_uni_R. On the authors' methods: Each sample was normalized by randomly selecting 1 million high-quality reads, each carrying a distinct molecular identifier. Reads with shared molecular identifiers were discarded instead of being binned into consensus sequences. MiTCR, with a Q25 quality threshold and the strictest error-elimination algorithm, was used for CDR3 identification, clonotype clustering and error correction. A nonparametric unseen species model using Euler transformation provided a lower-bound estimate of total TCR beta diversity. TCRdb cleaned the public reads at Q25 with fastp, built clones with MiXCR and kept in-frame beta chains. Identical CDR3 proteins give one entry, which carries the most common genes and DNA. The V and J calls here are based on TCRdb, not the publication. The sample table records about 1.5 million distinct CDR3 sequences; about 43% of these occur just once. The leading ten clones occupy 7% to 9% of the sample.

What the work shows at the level of the full study, not this receptor alone: There was a strong correlation between observed TCR beta diversity and the percentage of naive T cells measured by flow cytometry. Compared with the aged group, the long-lived group had more naive CD4+ T cells, fewer expanded clones and increased TCR diversity, a pattern suggesting age selection. Because the CMV infection status of the donors was unknown, age-related changes in expanded clonotypes may potentially have been confounded. Bulk unsorted PBMC profiling prevented conclusive comparison of naive and antigen-experienced compartments. As age increased, observed TCR beta diversity per million T cells dropped in a roughly linear way, and a significant reduction was already evident by age around 41. Estimates of total diversity based on one million sequenced T cells were regarded as lower bounds and as underestimates.

The sequence was collected from a woman between 18 and 29 years old in good health. This receptor chain uses TRBV6-5 and TRBJ2-1, with 7 central nucleotides matching TRBD1. The end of the DNA fits TRBJ2-7 better, so the J call may be wrong. Source material: blood. The CDR3: CASSYRDRAYNEQYF. The DNA sequence is as follows: TGTGCCAGCAGCTACCGGGACAGAGCCTACAATGAGCAGTACTTC.